These T cell receptor beta chains were read from a single sample in a study of T cell repertoires in cytomegalovirus infection. Their antigen targets remain unknown. TCRdb re-called the reads through MiXCR, storing one row per CDR3 protein. The table lists 450,000 to 600,000 distinct CDR3 sequences, roughly 42% of them singletons. Here the sequenced sample was cultured PBMCs, taken from culture after CMV antigen stimulation. These receptors were taken from a human donor in good health (CMV status not recorded). Some clones in this sample may be carry-over from other donors' samples. CDR3s include the opening cysteine and the closing phenylalanine or tryptophan. A D gene is named only where the DNA matches it firmly. Clone sizes are given selectively: once, few, many, or a class where the clone is expanded.

v_gene	d_gene	abundance	j_gene	CDR3aa	CDR3nt
TRBV7-2	-	-	TRBJ1-1	CASSPWGGANTEAFF	TGTGCCAGCAGCCCCTGGGGGGGGGCGAACACTGAAGCTTTCTTT
TRBV5-4	-	-	TRBJ2-1	CASSGKGETNEQFF	TGTGCCAGCAGCGGGAAGGGCGAAACCAATGAGCAGTTCTTC
TRBV28	TRBD2	-	TRBJ2-7	CASRRPGTSGYEQYF	TGTGCCAGCAGAAGACCCGGGACTAGCGGTTACGAGCAGTACTTC
TRBV7-2	-	-	TRBJ2-7	CASSRAGEGHEQYF	TGTGCCAGCAGCCGGGCGGGTGAGGGCCACGAGCAGTACTTC
TRBV7-2	-	few	TRBJ2-3	CASSPGGAWADTQYF	TGTGCCAGCAGCCCCGGTGGGGCGTGGGCAGATACGCAGTATTTT
TRBV19	-	-	TRBJ2-5	CASSISTRETQYF	TGTGCCAGTAGTATTTCAACCCGGGAGACCCAGTACTTC
TRBV6-1	-	-	TRBJ1-2	CASSTPRLNYGYTF	TGTGCCAGCAGCACTCCCAGGTTGAACTATGGCTACACCTTC
TRBV19	-	-	TRBJ2-1	CASTTQGEGEQFF	TGTGCCAGTACGACGCAGGGGGAGGGTGAGCAGTTCTTC
TRBV6-2/TRBV6-3	TRBD2	few	TRBJ2-1	CASSYSIGRALYNEQFF	TGTGCCAGCAGTTACTCGATCGGGAGGGCCCTCTACAATGAGCAGTTCTTC
TRBV6-2/TRBV6-3	-	few	TRBJ1-5	CASTQRVGNQPQHF	TGTGCCAGCACCCAAAGGGTTGGCAATCAGCCCCAGCATTTT
TRBV7-9	-	-	TRBJ2-1	CASSPRGAPNEQFF	TGTGCCAGCAGCCCCCGGGGGGCGCCCAATGAGCAGTTCTTC
TRBV7-2	-	-	TRBJ2-5	CASSYAGEAQYF	TGTGCCAGCAGTTATGCCGGGGAGGCCCAGTACTTC
TRBV7-8	TRBD2	few	TRBJ2-3	CASSLGGRALDTQYF	TGTGCCAGCAGCTTAGGGGGGAGGGCCCTCGATACGCAGTATTTT
TRBV12-3/TRBV12-4	-	-	TRBJ1-2	CASSLGRWGYTF	TGTGCCAGCAGTTTAGGTAGATGGGGCTACACCTTC
TRBV12-3/TRBV12-4	TRBD2	few	TRBJ2-3	CASRPHFGWTGGGTDTQYF	TGTGCCAGCAGACCACACTTTGGTTGGACGGGGGGGGGCACAGATACGCAGTATTTT
TRBV12-3/TRBV12-4	-	-	TRBJ2-7	CASSFLATQGYEQYF	TGTGCCAGCAGTTTTCTAGCTACACAGGGCTACGAGCAGTACTTC
TRBV28	-	few	TRBJ1-2	CASTSRGRIYGYTF	TGTGCCAGCACCTCCCGGGGCAGAATCTATGGCTACACCTTC
TRBV7-2	-	many	TRBJ1-5	CASSLKVNQPQHF	TGTGCCAGCAGCTTAAAGGTCAATCAGCCCCAGCATTTT
TRBV10-3	-	-	TRBJ1-4	CASSEIRGFNEKLFF	TGTGCCAGCAGTGAAATCAGGGGATTTAATGAAAAACTGTTTTTT
TRBV6-5	-	-	TRBJ2-7	CASSRVGDYEQYF	TGTGCCAGCAGCCGCGTGGGGGACTACGAGCAGTACTTC
TRBV5-8	-	-	TRBJ2-3	CASSFSLGTSTDTQYF	TGTGCCAGCAGCTTTAGTCTCGGAACTAGCACAGATACGCAGTATTTT
TRBV6-5	TRBD1	-	TRBJ1-1	CASRVRGQGLLNTEAFF	TGTGCCAGCAGGGTCAGGGGGCAAGGGTTGTTGAACACTGAAGCTTTCTTT
TRBV20-1	-	-	TRBJ1-6	CSASFQSSYNSPLHF	TGCAGTGCTAGCTTCCAGAGCTCCTATAATTCACCCCTCCACTTT
TRBV27	-	-	TRBJ2-3	CASSRDGADTQYF	TGTGCCAGCAGTCGAGACGGGGCAGATACGCAGTATTTT
TRBV7-2	TRBD2	-	TRBJ2-1	CASSLVLAGGRNEQFF	TGTGCCAGCAGCTTAGTCCTAGCGGGAGGGAGGAATGAGCAGTTCTTC
TRBV24-1	-	-	TRBJ2-3	CATSKDDTDTQYF	TGTGCCACCAGTAAGGATGACACAGATACGCAGTATTTT
TRBV6-5	-	-	TRBJ1-1	CASSYFRTILSDTEAFF	TGTGCCAGCAGTTATTTTAGGACAATATTGTCCGACACTGAAGCTTTCTTT
TRBV28	-	-	TRBJ1-5	CASSFGTGKGNQPQHF	TGTGCCAGCAGTTTCGGTACGGGGAAAGGCAATCAGCCCCAGCATTTT
TRBV6-2/TRBV6-3	-	-	TRBJ2-7	CASSSLDTYYEQYF	TGTGCCAGCAGTTCGCTGGACACATACTACGAGCAGTACTTC
TRBV7-2	-	-	TRBJ2-3	CASSSGPSPDTQYF	TGTGCCAGCAGCTCCGGACCTTCACCAGATACGCAGTATTTT
TRBV28	-	few	TRBJ1-2	CASSLLQAYGYTF	TGTGCCAGCAGTTTACTACAAGCCTATGGCTACACCTTC
TRBV15	TRBD2	-	TRBJ2-7	CATSRHPGGVTSQTYEQYF	TGTGCCACCAGCAGACACCCGGGGGGGGTGACTAGTCAAACCTACGAGCAGTACTTC
TRBV19	-	-	TRBJ1-1	CASSIPSGWAEAFF	TGTGCCAGTAGTATCCCCTCAGGTTGGGCTGAAGCTTTCTTT
TRBV7-2	-	few	TRBJ2-3	CAAVIGGHSTDTQYF	TGTGCCGCAGTGATCGGGGGCCACAGCACAGATACGCAGTATTTT
TRBV6-1	-	-	TRBJ2-3	CASTSSGTDTQYF	TGTGCCAGCACCTCCTCTGGCACAGATACGCAGTATTTT
TRBV7-9	-	-	TRBJ2-2	CAGPSMNTGELFF	TGTGCCGGTCCTTCCATGAACACCGGGGAGCTGTTTTTT
TRBV7-2	-	few	TRBJ1-2	CASSFGRGRYGYTF	TGTGCCAGCAGCTTCGGTAGAGGACGATATGGCTACACCTTC
TRBV14	-	few	TRBJ1-1	CASSPKGGYSEAFF	TGTGCCAGCAGCCCAAAGGGGGGCTACTCTGAAGCTTTCTTT
TRBV28	-	-	TRBJ2-5	CASSPRTLTQETQYF	TGTGCCAGCAGCCCCAGGACTCTTACTCAAGAGACCCAGTACTTC
TRBV11-2	-	-	TRBJ2-3	CASSLNPISSGTLNYF	TGTGCCAGCAGCTTAAACCCAATAAGTTCCGGGACCCTGAATTATTTT
TRBV4-1	-	once	TRBJ1-6	CASSQGLSDSPLHF	TGTGCCAGCAGCCAAGGTTTATCGGATTCACCCCTCCACTTT
TRBV5-5	-	-	TRBJ2-1	CASSFGLTTYNEQFF	TGTGCCAGCAGCTTTGGGCTAACTACCTACAATGAGCAGTTCTTC
TRBV7-2	-	many	TRBJ2-7	CASSLGSRGYYEQYF	TGTGCCAGCAGCTTAGGTTCGCGGGGTTACTACGAGCAGTACTTC
TRBV6-1	-	few	TRBJ2-7	CASSDWYYEQYF	TGTGCCAGCAGTGATTGGTACTACGAGCAGTACTTC
TRBV5-4	-	-	TRBJ2-1	CASSSGGNGGASNEQFF	TGTGCCAGCAGCTCTGGGGGAAATGGCGGGGCCAGCAATGAGCAGTTCTTC